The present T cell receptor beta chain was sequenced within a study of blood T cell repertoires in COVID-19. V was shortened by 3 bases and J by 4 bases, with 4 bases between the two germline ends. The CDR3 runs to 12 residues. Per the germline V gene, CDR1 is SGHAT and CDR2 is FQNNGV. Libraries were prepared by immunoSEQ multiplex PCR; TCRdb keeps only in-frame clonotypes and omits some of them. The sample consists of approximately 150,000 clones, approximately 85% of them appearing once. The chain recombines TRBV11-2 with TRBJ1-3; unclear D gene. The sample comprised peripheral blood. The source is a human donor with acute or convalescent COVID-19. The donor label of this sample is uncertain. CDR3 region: CASSFQGNTIYF. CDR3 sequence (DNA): TGTGCCAGCAGCTTCCAGGGAAACACCATATATTTT.